The entry that follows covers one T cell receptor beta chain sequence. Antigen unknown. These data belong to a study of graft-versus-host responses after intestinal transplantation. Study information: The transplants performed in recipients were multivisceral, liver-intestinal, or isolated intestinal. Following induction with anti-thymocyte globulin, all recipients were given tacrolimus and steroids for 2 to 4 years.

The CDR3 has 14 amino acids. Trimming cost V 1 base and J 4 bases, with 10 bases left between them. The germline gives CDR1 SGHAT, CDR2 FQNNGV. Measured with immunoSEQ multiplex PCR; TCRdb has only the in-frame clones, and not every one. Of some 79,000 clones in the sample, 85% to 90% were seen once. Study conclusions and caveats: Within allografts, high graft-versus-host to host-versus-graft clonal ratios were seen among patients with graft-donor T cell macrochimerism. GvH clones occurred in recipient marrow; some first appeared in ileum or blood.

The source was unstimulated CD4+ T cells sorted from spleen or lymph node cells, collected before intestinal transplant. This sequence was found in a human donor who received an intestinal transplant. The rearrangement joins TRBV11-2 to TRBJ2-5; perhaps TRBD2 as D (5 bases). In DNA form, the CDR3 reads TGTGCCAGCAGCTTAGGGGCTAGCAGAGAGACCCAGTACTTC. Translation gives CASSLGASRETQYF.